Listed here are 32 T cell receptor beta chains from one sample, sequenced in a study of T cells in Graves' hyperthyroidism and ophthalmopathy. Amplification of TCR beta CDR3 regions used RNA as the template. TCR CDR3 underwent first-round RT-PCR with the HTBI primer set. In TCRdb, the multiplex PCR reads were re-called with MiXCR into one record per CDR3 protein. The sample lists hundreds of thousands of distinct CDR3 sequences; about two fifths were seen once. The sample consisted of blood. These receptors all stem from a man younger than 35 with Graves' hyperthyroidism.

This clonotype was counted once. The CDR3 nucleotides read TGTGCCAGCAGCTTTGGACAGGTTCTGTCCCCCTACGAGCAGTACTTC. This encodes CASSFGQVLSPYEQYF. J is TRBJ2-7 and V is TRBV5-6; TRBD1 aligns across 7 bases. Losses at the gene ends were 2 bases for V and 2 bases for J; bases not matched to a gene: 10. Germline values: CDR1 SGHDT, CDR2 YYEEEE. The CDR3 consists of 16 residues.

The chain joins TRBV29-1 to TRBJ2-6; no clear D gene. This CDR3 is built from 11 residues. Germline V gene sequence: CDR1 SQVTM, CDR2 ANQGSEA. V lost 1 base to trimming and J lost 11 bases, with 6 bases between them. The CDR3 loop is CSVEGSDVLTF. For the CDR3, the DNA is TGCAGCGTTGAAGGGTCCGACGTCCTGACTTTC.

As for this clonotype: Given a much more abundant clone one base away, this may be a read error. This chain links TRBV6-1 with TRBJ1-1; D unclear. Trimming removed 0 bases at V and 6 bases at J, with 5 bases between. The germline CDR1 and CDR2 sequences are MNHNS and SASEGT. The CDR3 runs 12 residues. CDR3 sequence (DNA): TGTGCCAGCAGTGAAGCAGGGCCTGAAGCTTTCTTT. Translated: CASSEAGPEAFF.

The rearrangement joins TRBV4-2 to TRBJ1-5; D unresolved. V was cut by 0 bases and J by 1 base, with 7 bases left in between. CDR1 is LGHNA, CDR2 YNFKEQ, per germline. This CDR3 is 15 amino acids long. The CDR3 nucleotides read TGTGCCAGCAGCCAAGAATGGATGAGCAATCAGCCCCAGCATTTT. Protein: CASSQEWMSNQPQHF.

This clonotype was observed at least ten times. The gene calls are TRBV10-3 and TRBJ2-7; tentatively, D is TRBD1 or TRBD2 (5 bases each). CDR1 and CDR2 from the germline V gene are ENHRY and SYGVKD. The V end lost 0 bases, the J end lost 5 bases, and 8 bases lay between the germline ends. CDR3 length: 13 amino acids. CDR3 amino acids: CAISESVGDEQYF. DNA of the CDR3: TGTGCCATCAGTGAGTCGGTGGGGGACGAGCAGTACTTC.

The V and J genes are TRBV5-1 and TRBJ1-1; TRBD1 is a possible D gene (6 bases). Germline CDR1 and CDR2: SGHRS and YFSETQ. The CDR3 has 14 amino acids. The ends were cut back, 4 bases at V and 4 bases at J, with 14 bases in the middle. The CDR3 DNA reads TGCGCCAGCAGCCAAGACTGGGGGCCCACTGAAGCTTTCTTT. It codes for CASSQDWGPTEAFF.

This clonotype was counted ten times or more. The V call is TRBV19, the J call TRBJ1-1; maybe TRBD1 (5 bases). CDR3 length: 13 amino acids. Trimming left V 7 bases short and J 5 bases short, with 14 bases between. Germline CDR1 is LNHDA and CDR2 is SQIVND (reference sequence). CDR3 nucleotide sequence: TGTGCCAGTATAGGGGAAGGGTGGACTGAAGCTTTCTTT. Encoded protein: CASIGEGWTEAFF. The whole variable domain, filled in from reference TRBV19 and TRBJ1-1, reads DGGITQSPKYLFRKEGQNVTLSCEQNLNHDAMYWYRQDPGQGLRLIYYSQIVNDFQKGDIAEGYSVSREKKESFPLTVTSAQKNPTAFYLCASIGEGWTEAFFGQGTRLTVV.

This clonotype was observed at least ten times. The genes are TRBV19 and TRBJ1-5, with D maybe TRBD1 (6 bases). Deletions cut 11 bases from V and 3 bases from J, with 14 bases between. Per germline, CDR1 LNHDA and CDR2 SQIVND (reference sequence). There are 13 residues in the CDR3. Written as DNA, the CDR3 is TGTGCCGGGGGGCAGGTCCTCAATCAGCCCCAGCATTTT. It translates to CAGGQVLNQPQHF.

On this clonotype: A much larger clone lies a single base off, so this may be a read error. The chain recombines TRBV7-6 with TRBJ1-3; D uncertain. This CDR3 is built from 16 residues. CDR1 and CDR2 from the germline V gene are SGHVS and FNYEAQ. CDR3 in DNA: TGTGCCAGCAGCTTAGCTGGCGGAGCCTCTGGAAACACCGTATATTTT. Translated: CASSLAGGASGNTVYF.

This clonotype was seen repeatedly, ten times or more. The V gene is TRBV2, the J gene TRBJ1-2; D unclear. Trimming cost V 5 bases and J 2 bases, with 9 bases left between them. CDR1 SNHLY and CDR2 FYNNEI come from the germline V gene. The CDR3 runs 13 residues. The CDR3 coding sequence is TGTGCCAGCAGTACCACACACAACTATGGCTACACCTTC. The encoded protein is CASSTTHNYGYTF.

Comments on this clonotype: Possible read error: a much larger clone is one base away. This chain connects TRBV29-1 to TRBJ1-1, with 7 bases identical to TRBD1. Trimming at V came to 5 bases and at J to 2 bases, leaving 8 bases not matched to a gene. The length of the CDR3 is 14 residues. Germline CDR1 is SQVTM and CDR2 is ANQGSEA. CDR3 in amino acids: CSVPGTVSNTEAFF. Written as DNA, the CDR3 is TGCAGCGTTCCGGGGACAGTCTCTAACACTGAAGCTTTCTTT.

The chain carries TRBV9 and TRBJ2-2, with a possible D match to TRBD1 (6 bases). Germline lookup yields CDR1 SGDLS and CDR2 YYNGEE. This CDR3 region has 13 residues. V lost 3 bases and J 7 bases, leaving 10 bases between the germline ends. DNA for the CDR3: TGTGCCAGCAGCGGTGCACAGGGCGGGGAGCTGTTTTTT. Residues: CASSGAQGGELFF.

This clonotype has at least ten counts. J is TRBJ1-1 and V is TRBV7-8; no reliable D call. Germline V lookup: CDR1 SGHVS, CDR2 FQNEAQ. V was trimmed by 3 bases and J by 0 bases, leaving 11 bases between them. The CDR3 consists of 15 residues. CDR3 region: CASSFRTDLNTEAFF. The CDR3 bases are TGTGCCAGCAGCTTTAGGACGGACCTGAACACTGAAGCTTTCTTT.

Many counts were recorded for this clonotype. The CDR3 region has the DNA TGCAGCGTGGACAGGACGAACACTGAAGCTTTCTTT. Amino acid sequence: CSVDRTNTEAFF. This chain links TRBV29-1 with TRBJ1-1; 7 nucleotides align to TRBD1. Trimming at V came to 6 bases and at J to 1 base, leaving 2 bases not matched to a gene. CDR3 size: 12 residues. Germline loops: CDR1 SQVTM, CDR2 ANQGSEA.

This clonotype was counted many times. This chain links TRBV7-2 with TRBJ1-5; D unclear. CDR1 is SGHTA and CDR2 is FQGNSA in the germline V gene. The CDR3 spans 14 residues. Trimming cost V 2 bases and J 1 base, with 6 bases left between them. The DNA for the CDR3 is TGTGCCAGCAGCTTAATGGGCAGCAATCAGCCCCAGCATTTT. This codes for CASSLMGSNQPQHF.

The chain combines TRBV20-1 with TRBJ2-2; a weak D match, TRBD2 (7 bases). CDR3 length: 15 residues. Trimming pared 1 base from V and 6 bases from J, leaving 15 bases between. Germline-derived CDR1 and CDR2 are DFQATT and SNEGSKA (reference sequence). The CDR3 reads CSARVGGATAGELFF. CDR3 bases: TGCAGTGCTAGAGTGGGGGGGGCGACCGCCGGGGAGCTGTTTTTT.

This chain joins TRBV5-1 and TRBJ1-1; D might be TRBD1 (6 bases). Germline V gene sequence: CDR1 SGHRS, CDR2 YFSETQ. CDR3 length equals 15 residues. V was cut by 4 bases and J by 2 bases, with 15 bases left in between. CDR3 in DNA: TGCGCCAGCAGCCCCGGGACACGGAGTAACACTGAAGCTTTCTTT. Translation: CASSPGTRSNTEAFF. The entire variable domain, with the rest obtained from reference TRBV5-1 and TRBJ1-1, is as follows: KAGVTQTPRYLIKTRGQQVTLSCSPISGHRSVSWYQQTPGQGLQFLFEYFSETQRNKGNFPGRFSGRQFSNSRSEMNVSTLELGDSALYLCASSPGTRSNTEAFFGQGTRLTVV.

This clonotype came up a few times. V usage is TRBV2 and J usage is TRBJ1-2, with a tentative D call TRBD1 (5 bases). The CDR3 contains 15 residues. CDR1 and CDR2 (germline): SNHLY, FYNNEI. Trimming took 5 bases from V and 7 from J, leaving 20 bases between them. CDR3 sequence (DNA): TGTGCCAGCAGTCGAACGACCGGGGGTGTCGGTGGCTACACCTTC. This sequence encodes CASSRTTGGVGGYTF.

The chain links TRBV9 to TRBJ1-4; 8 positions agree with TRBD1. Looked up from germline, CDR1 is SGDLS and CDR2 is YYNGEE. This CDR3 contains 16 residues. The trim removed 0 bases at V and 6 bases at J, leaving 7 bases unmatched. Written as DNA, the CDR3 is TGTGCCAGCAGCGTAGGTGGACAGGGCGAGCATGAAAAACTGTTTTTT. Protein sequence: CASSVGGQGEHEKLFF.

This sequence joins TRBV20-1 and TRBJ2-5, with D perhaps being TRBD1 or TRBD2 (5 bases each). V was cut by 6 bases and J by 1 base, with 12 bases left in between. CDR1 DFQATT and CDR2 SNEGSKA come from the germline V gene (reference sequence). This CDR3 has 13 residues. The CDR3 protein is CSATRDGQETQYF. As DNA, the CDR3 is TGCAGTGCCACCCGGGACGGCCAAGAGACCCAGTACTTC.

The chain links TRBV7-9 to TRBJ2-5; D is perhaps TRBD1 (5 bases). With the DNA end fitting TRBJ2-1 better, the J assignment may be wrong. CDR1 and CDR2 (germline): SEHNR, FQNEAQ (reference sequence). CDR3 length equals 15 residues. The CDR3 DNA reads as TGTGCCAGCAGCTCCCCAGACAGAGCCAAGGATGAGCAGTTCTTC. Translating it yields CASSSPDRAKDEQFF.

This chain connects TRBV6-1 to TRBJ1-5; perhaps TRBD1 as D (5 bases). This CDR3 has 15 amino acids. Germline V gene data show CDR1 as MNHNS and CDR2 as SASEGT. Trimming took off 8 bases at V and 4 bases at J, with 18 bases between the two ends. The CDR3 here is CASCPRGGRNQPQHF. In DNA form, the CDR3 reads TGTGCCAGCTGCCCCCGGGGGGGTAGGAATCAGCCCCAGCATTTT.

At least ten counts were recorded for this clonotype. CDR3 DNA sequence: TGTGCCAGCAGGTGGGGGACAAGACAGCCCCAGCATTTT. It translates to CASRWGTRQPQHF. This sequence joins TRBV12-3 or TRBV12-4 and TRBJ1-5; tentative D call: TRBD1 (6 bases). This CDR3 is 13 amino acids long. V lost 6 bases, J lost 7 bases, and 13 bases lay in between.

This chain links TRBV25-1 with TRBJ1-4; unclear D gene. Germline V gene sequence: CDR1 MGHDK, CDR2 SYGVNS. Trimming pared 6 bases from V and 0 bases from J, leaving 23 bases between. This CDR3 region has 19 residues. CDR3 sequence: CASSLSWTGNSATNEKLFF. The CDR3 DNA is TGTGCCAGCAGCTTATCCTGGACCGGAAATTCTGCAACTAATGAAAAACTGTTTTTT.

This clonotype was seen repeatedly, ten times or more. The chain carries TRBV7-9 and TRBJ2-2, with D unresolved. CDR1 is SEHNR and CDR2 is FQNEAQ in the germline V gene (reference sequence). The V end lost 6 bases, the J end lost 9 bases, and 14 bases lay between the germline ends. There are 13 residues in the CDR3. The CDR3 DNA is TGTGCCAGCAGTCCAGTTGGGTCCAGGGAGCTGTTTTTT. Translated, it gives CASSPVGSRELFF.

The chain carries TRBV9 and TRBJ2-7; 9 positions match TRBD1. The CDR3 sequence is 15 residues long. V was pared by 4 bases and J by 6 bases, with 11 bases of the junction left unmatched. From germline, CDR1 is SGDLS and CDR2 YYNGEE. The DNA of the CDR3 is TGTGCCAGCAGCTACTACGGGACAGGGTCAAGCGAGCAGTACTTC. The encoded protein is CASSYYGTGSSEQYF.

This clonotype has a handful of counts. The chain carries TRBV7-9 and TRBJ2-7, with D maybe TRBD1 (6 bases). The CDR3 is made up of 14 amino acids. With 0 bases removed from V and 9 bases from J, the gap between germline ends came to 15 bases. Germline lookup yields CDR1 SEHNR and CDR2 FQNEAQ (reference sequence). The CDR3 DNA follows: TGTGCCAGCAGCTTAGCTGAGACAGGTTGGGGGCAGTACTTC. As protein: CASSLAETGWGQYF.

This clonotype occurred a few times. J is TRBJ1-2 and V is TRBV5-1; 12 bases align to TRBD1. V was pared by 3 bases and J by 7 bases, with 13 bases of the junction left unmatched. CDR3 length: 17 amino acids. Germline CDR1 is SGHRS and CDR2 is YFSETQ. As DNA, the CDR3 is TGCGCCAGCAGCTCGCAAAACCGGGACAGGGGGCTCGGTGGCTACACCTTC. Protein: CASSSQNRDRGLGGYTF.

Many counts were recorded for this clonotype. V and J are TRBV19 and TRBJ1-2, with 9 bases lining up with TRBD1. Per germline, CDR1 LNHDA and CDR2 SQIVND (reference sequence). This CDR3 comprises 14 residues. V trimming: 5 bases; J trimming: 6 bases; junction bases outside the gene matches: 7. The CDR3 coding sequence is TGTGCCAGTAGTCCGTGGGACAGGGAGCATGGCTACACCTTC. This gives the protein CASSPWDREHGYTF.

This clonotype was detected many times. The CDR3 protein is CASSGNRESGELFF. CDR3 sequence (DNA): TGCGCCAGCAGTGGGAACAGGGAGTCCGGGGAGCTGTTTTTT. This chain joins TRBV10-2 and TRBJ2-2; weak D call: TRBD1 (6 bases). Germline V gene lookup returns CDR1 WSHSY and CDR2 SAAADI. Trimming shortened V by 4 bases and J by 6 bases, and 12 bases separated the two germline ends. The CDR3 contains 14 residues.

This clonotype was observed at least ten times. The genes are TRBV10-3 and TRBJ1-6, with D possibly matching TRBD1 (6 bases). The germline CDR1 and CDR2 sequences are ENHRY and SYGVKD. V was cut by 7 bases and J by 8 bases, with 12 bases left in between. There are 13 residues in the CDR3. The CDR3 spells CAINGQQDSPLHF. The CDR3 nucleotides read TGTGCCATCAACGGACAGCAGGATTCACCCCTCCACTTT.

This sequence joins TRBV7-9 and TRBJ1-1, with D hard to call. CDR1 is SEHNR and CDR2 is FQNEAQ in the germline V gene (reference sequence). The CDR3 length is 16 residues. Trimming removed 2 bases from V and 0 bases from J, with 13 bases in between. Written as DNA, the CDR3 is TGTGCCAGCAGCTTAAGGGTCCTGGGGATGAACACTGAAGCTTTCTTT. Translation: CASSLRVLGMNTEAFF.